One T cell receptor (beta chain) is described in this entry. This sample is drawn from a study of blood T cells in healthy people across ages. There are 14 residues in the CDR3. V was cut by 0 bases and J by 4 bases, with 11 bases left in between. Germline CDR1 SGHDT, CDR2 YYEEEE. The authors ran a second PCR of roughly 7 to 11 cycles using a sample-barcoded 5' primer and a J-beta primer mix. A single record per CDR3 protein comes from TCRdb applying MiXCR to the 5' RACE reads. The sample holds about 1.8 million distinct CDR3 sequences, just under 50% seen once. J is TRBJ2-7 and V is TRBV5-6; D unresolved. This TCR was recovered from a woman between 35 and 50 years old in good health. Source material: blood. Here the CDR3 reads CASSLGVSIYEQYF. The CDR3 DNA follows: TGTGCCAGCAGCTTGGGAGTTTCGATATACGAGCAGTACTTC.